This T cell receptor (beta chain) was identified during a study of T-cell reconstitution after alpha-beta-depleted transplantation in children. The CDR3 length is 13 residues. V dropped 5 bases and J dropped 5; count of bases not matched to a gene: 8. Germline assignment: CDR1 GTSNPN and CDR2 SVGIG (reference sequence). This clonotype was observed many times. For TCRbeta, the library was prepared with unique molecular identifiers. MiXCR, applied by TCRdb to the PCR reads, yields one record per CDR3 protein. Of over 200,000 distinct CDR3 sequences listed, around 9.6% are singletons. The genes are TRBV30 and TRBJ1-2, with 7 bases aligning to TRBD1. This TCR derives from a human donor who donated a stem cell graft to a child with acute lymphoblastic leukemia. Sequenced material: PBMCs from the stem cell graft donor, taken from the stem cell graft. The CDR3 nucleotides are TGTGCCTGGGTCCTACAGGGGTTTTATGGCTACACCTTC. It is translated as CAWVLQGFYGYTF.